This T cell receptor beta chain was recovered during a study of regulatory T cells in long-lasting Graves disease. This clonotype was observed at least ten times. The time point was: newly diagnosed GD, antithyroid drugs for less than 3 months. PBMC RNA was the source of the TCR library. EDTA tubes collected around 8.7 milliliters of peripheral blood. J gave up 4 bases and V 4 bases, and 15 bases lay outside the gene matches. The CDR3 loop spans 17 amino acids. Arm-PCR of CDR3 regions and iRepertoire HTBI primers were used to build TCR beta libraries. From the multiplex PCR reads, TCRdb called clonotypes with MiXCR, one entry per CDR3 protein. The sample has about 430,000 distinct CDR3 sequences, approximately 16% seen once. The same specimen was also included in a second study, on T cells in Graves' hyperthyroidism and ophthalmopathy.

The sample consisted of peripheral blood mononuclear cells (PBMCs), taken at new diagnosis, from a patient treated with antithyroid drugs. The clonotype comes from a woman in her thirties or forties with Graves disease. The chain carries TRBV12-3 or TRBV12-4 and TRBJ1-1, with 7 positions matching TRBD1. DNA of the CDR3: TGTGCCAGCAGTTCTGAACCCGGGGGGCAGGGGGGCACTGAAGCTTTCTTT. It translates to CASSSEPGGQGGTEAFF.